The present T cell receptor beta chain was sequenced within a study of CD8+ T cells in alopecia areata. Study findings and constraints: Scalp clonality and expanded CD8+ clones among the top 100 fell significantly with tofacitinib.

Treatment specified: oral pan-JAK inhibitor, 5-10 mg twice daily. cDNA serving as the sequencing template came from extracted, reverse transcribed RNA. Profiled with immunoSEQ multiplex PCR; TCRdb holds only in-frame clones, not every one. The profile shows some 170,000 clones, roughly 63% of them singletons. This clone was counted a few times. Its antigen is not known. Germline V gene sequence: CDR1 SQVTM, CDR2 ANQGSEA. The ends were cut back, 1 base at V and 1 base at J, with 13 bases in the middle. The CDR3 consists of 15 residues. The source was CD4+ T cells sorted from blood, collected at approximately week 56, from a patient treated with tofacitinib. The chain joins TRBV29-1 to TRBJ1-1; D not certain. This TCR was recovered from a human donor with alopecia areata. The CDR3 here is CSVEALLAGNTEAFF. The CDR3 DNA follows: TGCAGCGTTGAAGCCCTCCTAGCGGGGAACACTGAAGCTTTCTTT.